This TCR beta chain was observed in a study of T cells in narcolepsy. Study outcomes and limitations: HCRT-specific and TRIB2-specific autoreactive clonotypes appeared among same-patient CSF and blood CD4+ clonotypes. Autoreactive clone sequences were missing from some blood memory CD4+ repertoires.

This table comes from immunoSEQ multiplex PCR, and its TCRdb copy is limited to in-frame clones, with some not included. The profile shows 30,000 to 35,000 clones, around 86% of them singletons. On this clone itself: What it binds is not known.

The CDR3 has 15 residues. The V end lost 0 bases, the J end lost 5 bases, and 11 bases lay between the germline ends. Germline CDR1 reads LGHNA; CDR2 reads YNFKEQ. The rearrangement links TRBV4-2 to TRBJ2-1, with D perhaps TRBD2 (5 bases). This receptor was obtained from a human donor with narcolepsy. The sample comprised CD45RA- memory CD4+ T cells from PBMCs. The CDR3 region is CASSQDPAGDNEQFF. The DNA of the CDR3 is TGTGCCAGCAGCCAAGATCCTGCGGGCGACAATGAGCAGTTCTTC.